Each of the 14 T cell receptor beta chains below was sequenced from the same sample in a study of regulatory T cells in long-lasting Graves disease. Time point denoted: persistent/refractory GD, antithyroid drugs over 5 years with positive TRAb. The TCR library was made from RNA extracted from PBMCs. Arm-PCR with iRepertoire HTBI primers amplified the CDR3 regions for these TCR beta libraries. TCRdb re-called the multiplex PCR reads through MiXCR, storing one row per CDR3 protein. In the table there are 350,000 to 450,000 distinct CDR3 sequences, roughly 20% of which are singletons. The source material was peripheral blood mononuclear cells (PBMCs), sampled when the disease was refractory, from a patient treated with antithyroid drugs. Every receptor here comes from a female donor with Graves disease.

To note about this clonotype: A much more abundant neighbour one base away suggests this may be a read error. The rearrangement links TRBV2 to TRBJ1-6, with a possible D match to TRBD1 (6 bases). This CDR3 is 15 amino acids long. In germline, CDR1 is SNHLY, CDR2 FYNNEI. CDR3 sequence reads: CASAAGETYNPPLHF. CDR3 sequence (DNA): TGTGCCAGTGCTGCAGGGGAGACCTATAATCCACCCCTCCACTTT.

This clonotype has a count of ten or more. V and J are TRBV6-5 and TRBJ1-1; 9 bases are shared with TRBD1. The length of the CDR3 is 17 residues. V lost 2 bases, J lost 5 bases, and 12 bases stayed unmatched. CDR1 and CDR2 (germline): MNHEY, SVGAGI. CDR3 in amino acids: CASSYGGLDRGGTEAFF. CDR3 in DNA: TGTGCCAGCAGTTACGGAGGCTTGGACAGGGGCGGAACTGAAGCTTTCTTT.

This clonotype was picked up many times. The rearrangement joins TRBV7-8 to TRBJ2-5; D is ambiguous. Germline CDR1 and CDR2: SGHVS and FQNEAQ. The CDR3 extends over 15 amino acids. Trimming stripped 5 bases from V and 2 bases from J, with 15 bases between. The CDR3 DNA reads TGTGCCAGCAGCCTTCGGCTTTGGGGTCAAGAGACCCAGTACTTC. Translating it yields CASSLRLWGQETQYF.

J is TRBJ1-1 and V is TRBV12-3 or TRBV12-4, with D unclear. CDR3 length equals 15 residues. V was trimmed by 2 bases and J by 3 bases, leaving 13 bases between them. CDR3 bases: TGTGCCAGCAGTTTACGACGGGGATTTGACACTGAAGCTTTCTTT. Protein: CASSLRRGFDTEAFF.

At least ten counts were recorded for this clonotype. The chain combines TRBV3-1 with TRBJ2-7, with 9 bases fitting TRBD1. The CDR3 is made up of 16 amino acids. V dropped 0 bases and J dropped 3; count of bases not matched to a gene: 6. Looked up from germline, CDR1 is LGHDT and CDR2 is YNNKEL (reference sequence). The CDR3 loop reads CASSQEFGDRVYEQYF. The CDR3 DNA follows: TGTGCCAGCAGCCAAGAATTTGGGGACAGGGTCTACGAGCAGTACTTC.

This clonotype was found many times. The V call is TRBV2, the J call TRBJ1-2; 9 bases align to TRBD1. The germline V gene encodes CDR1 SNHLY and CDR2 FYNNEI. Trimming removed 4 bases from V and 3 bases from J; junction bases left unmatched: 15. The CDR3 sequence is 18 residues long. CDR3 DNA: TGTGCCAGCAGTGCCATTTCTACAGGGGGCCCCTCCCACTATGGCTACACCTTC. This encodes CASSAISTGGPSHYGYTF.

This clonotype was counted many times. The rearrangement uses TRBV6-5 and TRBJ1-2; D is unclear. Trimming shortened V by 2 bases and J by 6 bases, and 16 bases separated the two germline ends. Germline values: CDR1 MNHEY, CDR2 SVGAGI. The CDR3 is 15 residues long. The CDR3 DNA reads as TGTGCCAGCAGTTACGCGGGTGCGACATGGGATGGCTACACCTTC. This sequence encodes CASSYAGATWDGYTF.

There are many counts of this clonotype. The V gene is TRBV5-1, the J gene TRBJ1-5; D is possibly TRBD1 (5 bases). This CDR3 contains 14 residues. Germline V CDR1 and CDR2: SGHRS, YFSETQ. Between the trimmed V and J ends, which lost 4 bases and 4 bases, there was a span of 12 bases. CDR3 sequence (DNA): TGCGCCAGCAGCACGGGGCCGCCTAATCAGCCCCAGCATTTT. Amino acid sequence: CASSTGPPNQPQHF. Based on the CDR3 plus reference TRBV5-1 and TRBJ1-5, the full variable domain is KAGVTQTPRYLIKTRGQQVTLSCSPISGHRSVSWYQQTPGQGLQFLFEYFSETQRNKGNFPGRFSGRQFSNSRSEMNVSTLELGDSALYLCASSTGPPNQPQHFGDGTRLSIL.

The CDR3 DNA sequence: TGTGCCAGCTCACCACGAATGGGTGAAGCTTTCTTT. It codes for CASSPRMGEAFF. V usage is TRBV18 and J usage is TRBJ1-1; D is uncertain. The CDR3 spans 12 residues. Germline V gene sequence: CDR1 KGHSH, CDR2 LQKENI. V dropped 1 base and J dropped 7 bases, with 7 bases sitting between them.

This clonotype was counted only a few times. The chain uses TRBV6-1 and TRBJ1-1, with 8 nucleotides matching TRBD1. The CDR3 covers 13 residues. The ends lost 6 bases at V and 4 bases at J; junction bases unmatched: 4. The germline V gene has CDR1 MNHNS and CDR2 SASEGT. The CDR3 is CASRVQGATEAFF. Here the CDR3 DNA reads TGTGCCAGCAGGGTCCAGGGGGCCACTGAAGCTTTCTTT.

Points on this clonotype: This clone may be a read error of a much larger clone one base away. V is TRBV28 and J is TRBJ2-7; D might be TRBD2 (5 bases). Trimming left V 2 bases short and J 3 bases short, with 20 bases between. The CDR3 sequence is 17 residues long. Looked up from germline, CDR1 is MDHEN and CDR2 is SYDVKM. In DNA, the CDR3 is TGTGCCAGCAGTTTAAACGCCGTCGGACGAGGGAGCTACGAGCAGTACTTC. It is translated as CASSLNAVGRGSYEQYF.

This clonotype was recorded many times. The CDR3 sequence: CASRLWGRTNEKLFF. In DNA form, the CDR3 reads TGTGCCAGCAGGCTATGGGGCAGAACTAATGAAAAACTGTTTTTT. The rearrangement links TRBV28 to TRBJ1-4, with D possibly matching TRBD1 (5 bases). This CDR3 has 15 residues. V lost 6 bases, J lost 1 base, and 12 bases lay in between. Germline loops: CDR1 MDHEN, CDR2 SYDVKM. Complete variable domain (other parts from reference TRBV28 and TRBJ1-4): DVKVTQSSRYLVKRTGEKVFLECVQDMDHENMFWYRQDPGLGLRLIYFSYDVKMKEKGDIPEGYSVSREKKERFSLILESASTNQTSMYLCASRLWGRTNEKLFFGSGTQLSVL.

This clonotype came up many times. The genes are TRBV2 and TRBJ2-5, with 9 bases matching TRBD2. This CDR3 contains 17 residues. The V segment lost 2 bases and the J segment 5 bases; nucleotides outside the gene matches: 12. Germline V CDR1 and CDR2: SNHLY, FYNNEI. The CDR3 region has the DNA TGTGCCAGCAGTGAAAATACAGCGGGAGGCGGGGGGGAGACCCAGTACTTC. It translates to CASSENTAGGGGETQYF.

This clonotype has a count of ten or more. The rearrangement links TRBV20-1 to TRBJ2-7; a weak D match, TRBD1 (5 bases). The CDR3 consists of 14 residues. V was clipped by 0 bases and J by 2 bases, with 11 bases between them. Germline lookup yields CDR1 DFQATT and CDR2 SNEGSKA (reference sequence). The CDR3 bases are TGCAGTGCTAGAGATCTCCAGGGTACCTACGAGCAGTACTTC. Its protein product is CSARDLQGTYEQYF.